This T cell receptor beta chain was obtained from a study of blood T cell repertoires in COVID-19. Study background: Acute-phase and convalescent COVID-19 samples originated in the United States, Italy and Spain. T cells, B-cell-depleted T cells, or PBMCs supplied cDNA or gDNA.

The repertoire was sequenced with immunoSEQ multiplex PCR; TCRdb's copy has only in-frame clones and lacks some. This table has about 36,000 clones, 90% appearing once. This TCR was sampled from a man between 60 and 75 years old with active or convalescent COVID-19. Material: peripheral blood.

DNA for the CDR3: TGCGCCAGCAGCTTCGGGGGGTCGGGTAATGAAAAACTGTTTTTT. Encoded protein: CASSFGGSGNEKLFF. The chain links TRBV5-1 to TRBJ1-4; TRBD1 is a possible D gene (5 bases). This CDR3 is 15 amino acids long. The germline gives CDR1 SGHRS, CDR2 YFSETQ. The V end was cut by 2 bases, the J end by 4 bases, with 12 bases between.